The 5 T cell receptor beta chains given below trace back to one sample, sequenced in a study of T cells in Graves' hyperthyroidism and ophthalmopathy (dated by TCRdb to about 2019). Receptor amplification or capture employed multiplex PCR. The sequencer listed for this sample is Illumina HiSeq 2000. The TCR beta CDR3 regions were amplified from RNA transcripts. The TCR CDR3 was subjected to a first round of RT-PCR using the HTBI primer set and the Qiagen OneStep RT-PCR kit. The public reads were run again by TCRdb, first through fastp at Q25 and then through MiXCR, and only productive beta chains were kept. Each CDR3 protein gets just one entry, which takes the most common genes and DNA from the rows behind it. This sample is represented by hundreds of thousands of distinct CDR3 sequences; roughly a sixth of them were singletons. Of the sample, 3% to 4% is held by the ten largest clones. The specimen sequenced was blood. All receptors come from a woman between 35 and 50 years old with Graves' ophthalmopathy.

At least ten counts were recorded for this clonotype. V usage is TRBV6-2 or TRBV6-3 and J usage is TRBJ2-7; D is uncertain. CDR1 is MNHEY and CDR2 is SVGEGT in the germline V gene. CDR3 length: 12 residues. V shed 2 bases and J shed 2 bases, with 4 bases lying between them. CDR3 amino acids: CASSYVAYEQYF. Written as DNA, the CDR3 is TGTGCCAGCAGTTACGTCGCCTACGAGCAGTACTTC.

This clonotype was observed a few times. The chain uses TRBV7-9 and TRBJ1-4; D is possibly TRBD1 (6 bases). Germline lookup yields CDR1 SEHNR and CDR2 FQNEAQ (reference sequence). V lost 7 bases and J 5 bases, leaving 20 bases between the germline ends. This CDR3 has 16 amino acids. CDR3 DNA sequence: TGTGCCAGCACCTGGGCCAGGACAGAATCAAATGAAAAACTGTTTTTT. Residues: CASTWARTESNEKLFF.

This clonotype was picked up many times. V gene TRBV6-1 combines with J gene TRBJ2-5; D gene uncertain. V lost 8 bases to trimming and J lost 5 bases, with 9 bases between them. CDR1 and CDR2 (germline): MNHNS, SASEGT. The CDR3 consists of 11 residues. The CDR3 sequence is CASDVLETQYF. CDR3 in DNA: TGTGCCAGCGACGTTTTGGAGACCCAGTACTTC.

This clonotype was found many times. The chain links TRBV3-1 to TRBJ1-2, with a weak D call TRBD1 (6 bases). Germline V CDR1 and CDR2: LGHDT, YNNKEL (reference sequence). The CDR3 is 13 residues long. Trimming pared 1 base from V and 12 bases from J, leaving 15 bases between. The CDR3: CASSQVYSGDHTF. CDR3 nucleotides: TGTGCCAGCAGCCAAGTCTACTCAGGGGACCACACCTTC. Looking up the rest from reference TRBV3-1 and TRBJ1-2 gives the full variable domain: DTAVSQTPKYLVTQMGNDKSIKCEQNLGHDTMYWYKQDSKKFLKIMFSYNNKELIINETVPNRFSPKSPDKAHLNLHINSLELGDSAVYFCASSQVYSGDHTFGSGTRLTVV.

The sample holds many counts of this clonotype. The chain uses TRBV3-1 and TRBJ2-4; either TRBD1 or TRBD2 may supply D (5 bases each). The CDR3 extends over 16 amino acids. Germline loops: CDR1 LGHDT, CDR2 YNNKEL (reference sequence). The V end was cut by 3 bases, the J end by 1 base, with 13 bases between. Written as DNA, the CDR3 is TGTGCCAGCAGCCATTCCTGGGACGGGGCCAAAAACATTCAGTACTTC. This encodes CASSHSWDGAKNIQYF.